One and the same sample provided the 4 T cell receptor beta chains below, sequenced in a study of cytomegalovirus exposure and HLA in healthy donors. Primers for the PCR totalled 60 Vbeta and 13 Jbeta. TCRdb's copy holds only in-frame clones and misses some; the assay was immunoSEQ multiplex PCR. In total, the table holds 150,000 to 200,000 clones. Specimen: PBMCs. Source of these receptors: a woman aged 55-69 years in good health and CMV-seronegative.

The chain employs TRBV2 and TRBJ1-5, with TRBD1 identical over 9 bases. CDR1 is SNHLY and CDR2 is FYNNEI in the germline V gene. The CDR3 covers 15 residues. Trimming cost V 3 bases and J 6 bases; bases outside gene matches: 6. In nucleotides, the CDR3 is TGTGCCAGCAGTGATGGGGGACAGGGAGGTCAGCCCCAGCATTTT. It translates to CASSDGGQGGQPQHF.

The gene calls are TRBV19 and TRBJ1-1; 8 bases fit TRBD1. With 7 bases clipped from V and 5 bases from J, the junction kept 12 bases outside the gene matches. Germline values: CDR1 LNHDA, CDR2 SQIVND (reference sequence). The CDR3 totals 15 residues. The CDR3 DNA reads as TGTGCCAGTACCCCAAGACAGGGGCGGAAAACTGAAGCTTTCTTT. Its protein product is CASTPRQGRKTEAFF.

The genes are TRBV29-1 and TRBJ2-6, with 9 bases aligning to TRBD1. Germline V gene data show CDR1 as SQVTM and CDR2 as ANQGSEA. This CDR3 is built from 17 residues. V trimming: 5 bases; J trimming: 4 bases; junction bases outside the gene matches: 12. CDR3 coding DNA: TGCAGCGTTTACGCAGCGGGACAGGGAACCGGGGCCAACGTCCTGACTTTC. This translates into CSVYAAGQGTGANVLTF.

The V call is TRBV11-2, the J call TRBJ2-1; TRBD2 agrees at 10 bases. This CDR3 spans 18 amino acids. V lost 1 base and J lost 7; bases outside the gene matches: 13. CDR1 and CDR2 (germline): SGHAT, FQNNGV. CDR3 in amino acids: CASSLGTSGRPWWNEQFF. In DNA form, the CDR3 reads TGTGCCAGCAGCTTAGGGACTAGCGGCAGACCGTGGTGGAATGAGCAGTTCTTC.